One and the same sample provided the 32 T cell receptor beta chains below, sequenced in a study of HIV-infected patients and healthy controls. In TCRdb, the 5' RACE reads were re-called with MiXCR into one record per CDR3 protein. The sample lists around 62,000 distinct CDR3 sequences; about 19% were seen once. The sample comprised CD4+ T cells from blood. The origin of the receptors is a human donor in good health.

The V and J genes are TRBV20-1 and TRBJ2-4, with D hard to call. V gave up 1 base and J gave up 0 bases, with 16 bases separating them. This CDR3 has 17 residues. Germline lookup yields CDR1 DFQATT and CDR2 SNEGSKA (reference sequence). The CDR3 nucleotides read TGCAGTGCTAGAGTTTGGGCTCTTAGACTAGCCAAAAACATTCAGTACTTC. Its translation: CSARVWALRLAKNIQYF.

This clonotype was observed a handful of times. The chain links TRBV10-3 to TRBJ1-6; D unclear. The CDR3 loop spans 14 amino acids. Trimming pared 0 bases from V and 10 bases from J, leaving 10 bases between. Germline V lookup: CDR1 ENHRY, CDR2 SYGVKD. The CDR3 DNA reads as TGTGCCATCAGTGAGTCTACGGCCAGGTCACCCCTCCACTTT. Its translation: CAISESTARSPLHF.

The rearrangement joins TRBV2 to TRBJ1-5; 8 nucleotides line up with TRBD1. CDR1 is SNHLY and CDR2 is FYNNEI in the germline V gene. There are 15 residues in the CDR3. V lost 5 bases to trimming and J lost 2 bases; unmatched junction nucleotides: 5. The CDR3 DNA sequence: TGTGCCAGCAGTCACAGGGGGGAAGGCAATCAGCCCCAGCATTTT. It yields the protein CASSHRGEGNQPQHF.

In its sample, this clonotype was seen a few times. This chain joins TRBV3-1 and TRBJ2-4; D is ambiguous. The V and J ends lost 1 base and 6 bases respectively, with 7 bases between them. The CDR3 covers 13 residues. From germline, CDR1 is LGHDT and CDR2 YNNKEL (reference sequence). Here the CDR3 DNA reads TGTGCCAGCAGCCAAGGGCAGCTAAACATTCAGTACTTC. Translating gives CASSQGQLNIQYF.

This clonotype has only a few counts. J is TRBJ2-2 and V is TRBV29-1; D is uncertain. The CDR3 runs to 16 residues. Germline V gene sequence: CDR1 SQVTM, CDR2 ANQGSEA. Written as DNA, the CDR3 is TGCTACCTCTCTTCTCCTTGTAAAACGAACACCGGGGAGCTGTTTTTT. Its protein product is CYLSSPCKTNTGELFF.

The gene calls are TRBV2 and TRBJ1-5; D remains ambiguous. Germline lookup yields CDR1 SNHLY and CDR2 FYNNEI. The CDR3 is 14 amino acids. Trimming pared 4 bases from V and 4 bases from J, leaving 11 bases between. The CDR3 nucleotides read TGTGCCAGCAGTGCAGAAGCCATGAATCAGCCCCAGCATTTT. Amino acid sequence: CASSAEAMNQPQHF.

This clonotype was seen at least ten times. J is TRBJ2-1 and V is TRBV7-8, with D possibly matching TRBD1 (5 bases). This CDR3 is 16 amino acids long. V was cut by 1 base and J by 0 bases, with 10 bases left in between. Germline loops: CDR1 SGHVS, CDR2 FQNEAQ. For the CDR3, the DNA is TGTGCCAGCAGCTTAGTGGGGCGGAGCTCCTACAATGAGCAGTTCTTC. This encodes CASSLVGRSSYNEQFF.

This clonotype was counted many times. V is TRBV28 and J is TRBJ2-3, with 10 positions matching TRBD2. J gave up 1 base and V 6 bases, and 10 bases lay outside the gene matches. Germline V gives CDR1 MDHEN, CDR2 SYDVKM. The CDR3 totals 17 residues. CDR3 residues: CASSLGGLAGGTDTQYF. CDR3 nucleotide sequence: TGTGCCAGCAGCCTAGGAGGGCTAGCGGGAGGCACAGATACGCAGTATTTT.

This clonotype showed up many times. The chain recombines TRBV5-1 with TRBJ2-3; 7 bases map to TRBD2. Germline V gene data show CDR1 as SGHRS and CDR2 as YFSETQ. With 2 bases clipped from V and 0 bases from J, the junction kept 6 bases outside the gene matches. The CDR3 sequence is 16 residues long. CDR3 protein: CASSLTRGSSTDTQYF. The CDR3 region has the DNA TGCGCCAGCAGCTTAACGCGGGGGTCTAGCACAGATACGCAGTATTTT.

This clonotype has at least ten counts. The gene calls are TRBV6-5 and TRBJ2-3; D perhaps matches TRBD2 (5 bases). The germline V and J ends were trimmed by 0 bases and 4 bases, with 8 bases remaining between them. The CDR3 loop spans 14 amino acids. Germline V gives CDR1 MNHEY, CDR2 SVGAGI. DNA for the CDR3: TGTGCCAGCAGTTACTCGTTGAGGGCAGATACGCAGTATTTT. Its translation is CASSYSLRADTQYF.

This clonotype was recorded many times. The gene calls are TRBV2 and TRBJ2-5; D may correspond to TRBD1 or TRBD2 (5 bases each). The CDR3 sequence is 12 residues long. Trimming shortened V by 11 bases and J by 5 bases, and 15 bases separated the two germline ends. Looked up from germline, CDR1 is SNHLY and CDR2 is FYNNEI. The CDR3 reads CAFTGTGETQYF. The CDR3 DNA sequence: TGTGCCTTCACCGGGACGGGGGAGACCCAGTACTTC.

This clonotype occurred many times. V is TRBV5-1 and J is TRBJ1-1; D remains ambiguous. Germline CDR1 SGHRS, CDR2 YFSETQ. The CDR3 runs 14 residues. Trimming stripped 2 bases from V and 3 bases from J, with 11 bases between. The CDR3 sequence is CASSFNGIDTEAFF. CDR3 DNA: TGCGCCAGCAGCTTTAATGGCATTGACACTGAAGCTTTCTTT.

The chain uses TRBV6-2 or TRBV6-3 and TRBJ1-2; D ambiguous. The CDR3 consists of 13 residues. V was clipped by 2 bases and J by 4 bases, with 8 bases between them. Germline assignment: CDR1 MNHEY and CDR2 SVGEGT. CDR3 protein: CASSYDGIYGYTF. CDR3 nucleotides: TGTGCCAGCAGTTACGACGGGATCTATGGCTACACCTTC.

This clonotype was detected a few times. The genes are TRBV27 and TRBJ1-6, with 8 positions matching TRBD1. V dropped 5 bases and J dropped 6; count of bases not matched to a gene: 9. From germline, CDR1 is MNHEY and CDR2 SMNVEV (reference sequence). The CDR3 loop spans 16 amino acids. DNA of the CDR3: TGTGCCAGCAGTCCCCGGACAGGGATCTTTAATTCACCCCTCCACTTT. This gives the protein CASSPRTGIFNSPLHF.

There are many counts of this clonotype. The J gene is TRBJ1-2, the V gene TRBV20-1; no clear D. Germline V lookup: CDR1 DFQATT, CDR2 SNEGSKA (reference sequence). This CDR3 has 13 amino acids. With 3 bases removed from V and 2 bases from J, the gap between germline ends came to 10 bases. CDR3 sequence reads: CSARGWVNYGYTF. CDR3 bases: TGCAGTGCTAGGGGGTGGGTAAACTATGGCTACACCTTC.

This clonotype came up many times. V is TRBV16 and J is TRBJ2-1; tentative D call: TRBD1 (5 bases). The CDR3 contains 13 residues. The V gene lost 3 bases and the J gene lost 13 bases, with 16 bases spanning the gap. In germline, CDR1 is KGHSY, CDR2 FQNENV. The CDR3: CASSHNSVGVQFF. The CDR3 DNA follows: TGTGCCAGCAGCCACAATTCGGTAGGGGTACAGTTCTTC.

The CDR3 DNA is TGCAGCGCCCGGACAGCCACAGATACGCAGTATTTT. Translation: CSARTATDTQYF. The chain links TRBV29-1 to TRBJ2-3; D perhaps matches TRBD1 (6 bases). Germline assignment: CDR1 SQVTM and CDR2 ANQGSEA. This CDR3 is 12 amino acids long. With 7 bases removed from V and 2 bases from J, the gap between germline ends came to 10 bases.

This clonotype is labeled as medium-sized (0.01 to 0.1%). The CDR3, as DNA: TGTGCCAGCAGCTTCGGGTCGCTGAGCAATCAGCCCCAGCATTTT. This encodes CASSFGSLSNQPQHF. The genes are TRBV5-5 and TRBJ1-5; D is unresolved. Trimming left V 2 bases short and J 1 base short, with 10 bases between. Germline CDR1 reads SGHKS; CDR2 reads YYEKEE (reference sequence). The CDR3 contains 15 residues.

In nucleotides, the CDR3 is TGCAGTGCTAGAGATCTCTCCGGGAAGAACACCGGGGAGCTGTTTTTT. It yields the protein CSARDLSGKNTGELFF. The V and J genes are TRBV20-1 and TRBJ2-2; TRBD2 might be the D (5 bases). Germline V CDR1 and CDR2: DFQATT, SNEGSKA (reference sequence). The CDR3 is 16 amino acids. V gave up 0 bases and J gave up 1 base, with 12 bases separating them.

This chain joins TRBV20-1 and TRBJ1-1, with D perhaps matching TRBD1 (6 bases). This CDR3 is 16 amino acids long. Germline V gene data show CDR1 as DFQATT and CDR2 as SNEGSKA (reference sequence). Trimming cost V 0 bases and J 4 bases, with 18 bases left between them. CDR3 coding DNA: TGCAGTGCTAGAGATCGGGTGAGGGGGGACGGCACTGAAGCTTTCTTT. It translates to CSARDRVRGDGTEAFF.

The V call is TRBV15, the J call TRBJ2-3, with 7 bases matching TRBD2. The CDR3 has 17 amino acids. The junction had 12 bases not matched to a gene; V was cut back by 3 bases and J by 3 bases. CDR1 LNHNV and CDR2 YYDKDF come from the germline V gene (reference sequence). The CDR3 loop is CATSRTPPRESTDTQYF. The DNA of the CDR3 is TGTGCCACCAGCAGGACCCCGCCGCGGGAGAGTACAGATACGCAGTATTTT.

In its sample, this clonotype was seen many times. The rearrangement uses TRBV18 and TRBJ2-7; TRBD1 is a possible D gene (7 bases). The CDR3 runs 15 residues. The ends were cut back, 4 bases at V and 4 bases at J, with 17 bases in the middle. CDR1 is KGHSH, CDR2 LQKENI, per germline. The CDR3 DNA reads TGTGCCAGCTCACACGGACAGGAAGGGGGGTACGAGCAGTACTTC. Protein product: CASSHGQEGGYEQYF.

V usage is TRBV19 and J usage is TRBJ1-3, with D unclear. Germline V CDR1 and CDR2: LNHDA, SQIVND (reference sequence). Trimming shortened V by 10 bases and J by 0 bases, and 16 bases separated the two germline ends. The CDR3 has 15 amino acids. CDR3: CATSFGLNSGNTIYF. CDR3 coding DNA: TGTGCCACCTCTTTCGGACTGAACTCTGGAAACACCATATATTTT.

This clonotype has just a few counts. This chain joins TRBV25-1 and TRBJ2-1, with TRBD1 matching over 9 bases. The CDR3 length is 14 residues. J was trimmed by 4 bases and V by 6 bases; bases with no gene match: 4. Germline V gives CDR1 MGHDK, CDR2 SYGVNS. DNA of the CDR3: TGTGCCAGCAGCGGGACAGGGCGATACAATGAGCAGTTCTTC. Translating gives CASSGTGRYNEQFF.

V gene TRBV20-1 combines with J gene TRBJ1-4; D unresolved. Germline V lookup: CDR1 DFQATT, CDR2 SNEGSKA (reference sequence). The CDR3 has 12 residues. The V end was cut by 5 bases, the J end by 5 bases, with 9 bases between. CDR3 sequence reads: CSAGRLNEKLFF. CDR3 nucleotide sequence: TGCAGTGCTGGGAGGCTCAATGAAAAACTGTTTTTT.

The chain has TRBV7-2 and TRBJ1-4; no firm D call. The CDR3 extends over 12 amino acids. Trimming shortened V by 3 bases and J by 4 bases, and 3 bases separated the two germline ends. The germline CDR1 and CDR2 sequences are SGHTA and FQGNSA. CDR3 loop: CASSFINEKLFF. CDR3 coding DNA: TGTGCCAGCAGCTTCATTAATGAAAAACTGTTTTTT.

In its sample, this clonotype was seen a few times. The CDR3 reads CAWSDPSFTTKQFF. In DNA, the CDR3 is TGTGCCTGGAGTGACCCCTCCTTTACTACTAAGCAGTTCTTC. V and J are TRBV30 and TRBJ2-1; no clear D gene. The CDR3 sequence is 14 residues long. In germline, CDR1 is GTSNPN, CDR2 SVGIG (reference sequence). The V and J ends lost 1 base and 11 bases respectively, with 18 bases between them.

This clonotype was detected only a few times. The chain uses TRBV15 and TRBJ1-1; maybe TRBD1 (5 bases). The V end was cut by 0 bases, the J end by 0 bases, with 11 bases between. The CDR3 length is 16 residues. CDR1 LNHNV and CDR2 YYDKDF come from the germline V gene (reference sequence). CDR3 residues: CATSREWGKMNTEAFF. CDR3 DNA: TGTGCCACCAGCAGAGAGTGGGGGAAGATGAACACTGAAGCTTTCTTT.

The rearrangement links TRBV29-1 to TRBJ1-2; weak D call: TRBD1 (5 bases). The CDR3 spans 12 residues. V was cut by 6 bases and J by 8 bases, with 16 bases left in between. The germline gives CDR1 SQVTM, CDR2 ANQGSEA. This CDR3 reads CSVTGPGPGYTF. CDR3 bases: TGCAGCGTCACAGGCCCGGGCCCCGGCTACACCTTC.

This clonotype was seen many times. The chain's CDR3 is CASSLEGADTQYF. CDR3 in DNA: TGCGCCAGCAGCTTGGAAGGAGCAGATACGCAGTATTTT. The V and J genes are TRBV5-1 and TRBJ2-3; D is unresolved. CDR1 and CDR2 from the germline V gene are SGHRS and YFSETQ. The V and J ends lost 0 bases and 4 bases respectively, with 6 bases between them. This CDR3 has 13 residues.

This clonotype appeared many times. The gene calls are TRBV7-8 and TRBJ1-5; TRBD1 might be the D (6 bases). Germline loops: CDR1 SGHVS, CDR2 FQNEAQ. V was clipped by 1 base and J by 7 bases, with 17 bases between them. The CDR3 is made up of 16 amino acids. The CDR3 DNA is TGTGCCAGCAGCTTAGATATGGTGGGGGCAGGGCAGCCCCAGCATTTT. It specifies CASSLDMVGAGQPQHF.

Only a few counts were recorded for this clonotype. The chain joins TRBV3-1 to TRBJ2-1; D uncertain. Per germline, CDR1 LGHDT and CDR2 YNNKEL (reference sequence). Trimming removed 4 bases at V and 1 base at J, with 5 bases between. The CDR3 covers 13 residues. The CDR3 sequence is CASSLGSYNEQFF. DNA for the CDR3: TGTGCCAGCAGCCTAGGTTCCTACAATGAGCAGTTCTTC.